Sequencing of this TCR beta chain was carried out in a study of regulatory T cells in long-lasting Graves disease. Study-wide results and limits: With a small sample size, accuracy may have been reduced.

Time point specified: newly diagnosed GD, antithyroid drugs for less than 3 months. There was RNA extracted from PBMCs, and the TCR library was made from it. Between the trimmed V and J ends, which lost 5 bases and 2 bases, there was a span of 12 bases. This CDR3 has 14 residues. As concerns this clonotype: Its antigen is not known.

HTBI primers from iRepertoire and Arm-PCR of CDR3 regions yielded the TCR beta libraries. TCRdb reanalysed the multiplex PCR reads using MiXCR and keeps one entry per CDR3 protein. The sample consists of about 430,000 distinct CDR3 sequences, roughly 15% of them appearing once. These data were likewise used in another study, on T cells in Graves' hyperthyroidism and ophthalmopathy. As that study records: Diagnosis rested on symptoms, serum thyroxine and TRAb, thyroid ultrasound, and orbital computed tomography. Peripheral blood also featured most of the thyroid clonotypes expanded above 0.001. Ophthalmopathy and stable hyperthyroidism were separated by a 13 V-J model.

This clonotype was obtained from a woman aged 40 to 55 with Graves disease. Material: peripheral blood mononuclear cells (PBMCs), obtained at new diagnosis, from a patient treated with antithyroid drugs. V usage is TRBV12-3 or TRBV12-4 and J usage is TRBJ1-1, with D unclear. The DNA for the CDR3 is TGTGCCAGCAGTGAATATGATCTAAACACTGAAGCTTTCTTT. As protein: CASSEYDLNTEAFF.